One T cell receptor beta chain is described in this entry. These data originate in a study of T-cell memory formation after mild COVID-19. CDR3 size: 15 residues. Germline CDR1 MGHDK, CDR2 SYGVNS. V shed 7 bases and J shed 1 base, with 17 bases lying between them. TCRdb reanalysed the 5' RACE reads using MiXCR and keeps one entry per CDR3 protein. This sample carries 90,000 to 120,000 distinct CDR3 sequences, 13% to 15% of them seen once, and the ten largest clones take approximately 43%. The TCR was taken from a man between 18 and 35 years old who had mild COVID-19 (a few samples of this study predate the infection). Cell type and time point are not known. Sequenced input: PBMCs or a T cell subset sorted from them (not recorded which). This chain uses TRBV25-1 with TRBJ2-7, with TRBD2 as a possible D gene (6 bases). Here the CDR3 reads CASTPRREQSYEQYV. The DNA of the CDR3 is TGTGCCAGCACCCCCCGGCGGGAACAGTCCTACGAGCAGTACGTC.